This TCR beta chain was sequenced during a study of cytomegalovirus exposure and HLA in healthy donors. Study-wide results and limits: An analysis was carried out later, and it reportedly showed fewer N-insertions in an Asian-associated ancestry cluster than the roughly 670-donor mean. Most observed TCR sequences were rare, whereas some public TCRs were detected in many donors. Later genetic work tied a missense DCLRE1C variant to beta-chain V and J trimming.

About this clone: Its matching antigen is unknown.

Researchers ran the PCR with 60 Vbeta and 13 Jbeta primers. Clones were read by immunoSEQ multiplex PCR, and TCRdb kept only the in-frame ones, dropping some. The sample records approximately 130,000 clones, 80% to 90% being singletons. Germline V lookup: CDR1 SGHVS, CDR2 FNYEAQ. This CDR3 is 17 amino acids long. The ends lost 5 bases at V and 6 bases at J; junction bases unmatched: 9. Sequenced sample: PBMCs. The genes are TRBV7-6 and TRBJ2-1, with 14 bases identical to TRBD2. The TCR sequence derives from a man in his forties in good health and CMV-seronegative. The CDR3 reads CASSPRLAGGPGNEQFF. The DNA of the CDR3 is TGTGCCAGCAGCCCCAGACTAGCGGGAGGGCCAGGCAATGAGCAGTTCTTC.